The clone carrying this T cell receptor (beta chain) has a handful of counts. What it binds is not known. A process of 5'RACE template switching, which added a universal primer site and UMIs, was used to make TCR cDNA. TCRdb itself ran the 5' RACE reads through MiXCR, one entry per CDR3 protein. The sample has about 330,000 distinct CDR3 sequences; 7% to 10% are singletons. The ends were cut back, 4 bases at V and 2 bases at J, with 12 bases in the middle. This CDR3 has 14 residues. CDR1 is LNHNV, CDR2 YYDKDF, per germline (reference sequence). This sample is drawn from a study of T cells after yellow fever vaccination. For the study at large: SMART-Seq v4 Ultra Low Input prepared libraries from low-cell fractions. Findings and limits, study-wide: Boosting was followed by the reappearance of most primary-vaccination clones (about 97% CD4, around 90% CD8). Few clonotypes appeared in both CD4 and CD8 compartments.

The genes are TRBV15 and TRBJ2-7; D is perhaps TRBD1 (6 bases). Sequencing was performed on PBMCs, taken roughly 45 days after the first yellow fever vaccination. This receptor was taken from a young man who received the YFV17D yellow fever vaccine. The CDR3 region is CATSKDRYPYEQYF. The CDR3, as DNA: TGTGCCACCAGCAAAGACAGGTATCCCTACGAGCAGTACTTC.